The 27 T cell receptor beta chains given below trace back to one sample, sequenced in a study of T cell responses to AZD1222 COVID-19 vaccine. Assay: immunoSEQ multiplex PCR; the TCRdb copy retains only in-frame clones and omits some. The table has around 130,000 clones, 90% to 95% seen once. Source: peripheral blood, taken on day 0 of AZD1222 vaccination. These TCRs come from an adult in good health.

The V and J genes are TRBV4-1 and TRBJ2-1; 9 bases fit TRBD2. This CDR3 has 17 amino acids. Looked up from germline, CDR1 is MGHRA and CDR2 is YSYEKL. J lost 7 bases, V lost 1 base, and 11 bases had no gene match. DNA of the CDR3: TGCGCCAGCAGCCAAGGCGGCGCGGGAGGGGGGTTAAATGAGCAGTTCTTC. Amino acid sequence: CASSQGGAGGGLNEQFF.

The rearrangement joins TRBV7-2 to TRBJ2-5; D is possibly TRBD2 (6 bases). Germline CDR1 SGHTA, CDR2 FQGNSA. This CDR3 has 13 residues. V dropped 6 bases and J dropped 4 bases, with 12 bases sitting between them. CDR3 sequence (DNA): TGTGCCAGCAGGGTAACAGCGGGAGAGACCCAGTACTTC. Amino acids: CASRVTAGETQYF. Variable domain in full (rest from reference TRBV7-2 and TRBJ2-5): GAGVSQSPSNKVTEKGKDVELRCDPISGHTALYWYRQSLGQGLEFLIYFQGNSAPDKSGLPSDRFSAERTGGSVSTLTIQRTQQEDSAVYLCASRVTAGETQYFGPGTRLLVL.

V gene TRBV4-3 combines with J gene TRBJ1-2, with D unresolved. The V gene lost 1 base and the J gene lost 3 bases, with 6 bases spanning the gap. The germline gives CDR1 LGHNA, CDR2 YSLEER. CDR3 size: 13 residues. CDR3 sequence (DNA): TGCGCCAGCAGCCAAGCCAAAGACTATGGCTACACCTTC. Translating gives CASSQAKDYGYTF.

The rearrangement links TRBV10-3 to TRBJ2-3, with 13 bases identical to TRBD2. V was pared by 7 bases and J by 1 base, with 8 bases of the junction left unmatched. Germline-derived CDR1 and CDR2 are ENHRY and SYGVKD. This CDR3 spans 17 amino acids. CDR3 DNA: TGTGCCATCACCAGAACCGGGACTAGCGGGGGCACAGATACGCAGTATTTT. It yields the protein CAITRTGTSGGTDTQYF.

The chain carries TRBV6-5 and TRBJ2-5; 7 positions match TRBD1. Germline CDR1 is MNHEY and CDR2 is SVGAGI. The length of the CDR3 is 12 residues. V trimming: 8 bases; J trimming: 4 bases; junction bases outside the gene matches: 4. The CDR3 sequence: CASAGGRETQYF. CDR3 nucleotides: TGTGCCAGCGCAGGGGGAAGAGAGACCCAGTACTTC.

The chain links TRBV13 to TRBJ1-2; D is uncertain. Deletions cut 5 bases from V and 5 bases from J, with 9 bases between. The CDR3 length is 12 residues. Germline CDR1 is PRHDT and CDR2 is FYEKMQ (reference sequence). The CDR3 loop reads CASSVRMYGYTF. DNA of the CDR3: TGTGCCAGCAGCGTCCGAATGTATGGCTACACCTTC.

The chain joins TRBV23-1 to TRBJ2-7; D is tentatively TRBD1 or TRBD2 (5 bases each). TRBV23-1 is an ORF for which the function is uncertain. Trimming removed 7 bases from V and 6 bases from J, with 13 bases in between. The length of the CDR3 is 12 residues. Written as DNA, the CDR3 is TGCGCCAGCAACGGGACGGCCCGCGAGCAGTACTTC. Residues: CASNGTAREQYF.

The J gene is TRBJ1-2, the V gene TRBV10-3; D is possibly TRBD1 (6 bases). The CDR3 sequence is 15 residues long. With 0 bases removed from V and 4 bases from J, the gap between germline ends came to 12 bases. The germline V gene has CDR1 ENHRY and CDR2 SYGVKD. Here the CDR3 reads CAISESGTGLYGYTF. In DNA, the CDR3 is TGTGCCATCAGTGAGTCGGGAACAGGGCTCTATGGCTACACCTTC.

The V and J genes are TRBV27 and TRBJ1-1; D perhaps matches TRBD1 (5 bases). V dropped 3 bases and J dropped 4 bases, with 9 bases sitting between them. The CDR3 is 13 amino acids. Per the germline V gene, CDR1 is MNHEY and CDR2 is SMNVEV (reference sequence). The CDR3 DNA follows: TGTGCCAGCAGTTTCGGGGCACTCACTGAAGCTTTCTTT. Translating gives CASSFGALTEAFF.

The rearrangement links TRBV19 to TRBJ1-1; D is perhaps TRBD1 (6 bases). This CDR3 region has 16 residues. The germline CDR1 and CDR2 sequences are LNHDA and SQIVND (reference sequence). V was shortened by 7 bases and J by 3 bases, with 21 bases between the two germline ends. CDR3 protein: CASIGLLDRVDTEAFF. The CDR3 nucleotides read TGTGCCAGTATAGGTCTTCTGGACAGAGTGGACACTGAAGCTTTCTTT.

The rearrangement links TRBV19 to TRBJ2-1; 10 bases match TRBD2. The CDR3 covers 17 residues. V lost 0 bases and J lost 7; bases outside the gene matches: 9. Germline V gives CDR1 LNHDA, CDR2 SQIVND (reference sequence). CDR3 coding DNA: TGTGCCAGTAGTATAGATCCTTGGGCTAGCGGGAGTAATGAGCAGTTCTTC. It codes for CASSIDPWASGSNEQFF.

The chain uses TRBV24-1 and TRBJ2-2; D unresolved. The germline gives CDR1 KGHDR, CDR2 SFDVKD. V was cut by 4 bases and J by 5 bases, with 7 bases left in between. The CDR3 consists of 13 residues. CDR3 sequence (DNA): TGTGCCACCAGTGACGAAAAAACCGGGGAGCTGTTTTTT. Amino acid sequence: CATSDEKTGELFF.

The J gene is TRBJ1-1, the V gene TRBV19; perhaps TRBD1 as D (6 bases). The CDR3 consists of 15 residues. V was shortened by 3 bases and J by 5 bases, with 16 bases between the two germline ends. The germline gives CDR1 LNHDA, CDR2 SQIVND (reference sequence). CDR3 bases: TGTGCCAGTAGTATTTGGGGGCTTTCGGAGACTGAAGCTTTCTTT. This gives the protein CASSIWGLSETEAFF.

The chain has TRBV30 and TRBJ1-6; D uncertain. The V and J ends lost 4 bases and 8 bases respectively, with 9 bases between them. The CDR3 extends over 12 amino acids. The germline V gene has CDR1 GTSNPN and CDR2 SVGIG (reference sequence). CDR3 amino acids: CAWMTADSPLHF. As DNA, the CDR3 is TGTGCCTGGATGACGGCCGATTCACCCCTCCACTTT.

The chain recombines TRBV29-1 with TRBJ2-7, with D possibly TRBD2 on 6 matching bases. The CDR3 is 10 residues long. V gave up 7 bases and J gave up 7 bases, with 11 bases separating them. Per the germline V gene, CDR1 is SQVTM and CDR2 is ANQGSEA. CDR3 nucleotide sequence: TGCAGCGCCGGGACTCAGGAGCAGTACTTC. Protein: CSAGTQEQYF.

The rearrangement links TRBV6-2 or TRBV6-3 to TRBJ1-2, with D tentatively TRBD1 (6 bases). Trimming left V 6 bases short and J 5 bases short, with 22 bases between. Germline values: CDR1 MNHEY, CDR2 SVGEGT. The CDR3 is 16 residues long. The CDR3 DNA follows: TGTGCCAGCAGCCGCCCCCTCGGACAGAACGCGTATGGCTACACCTTC. Its protein is CASSRPLGQNAYGYTF.

The chain recombines TRBV5-1 with TRBJ2-4, with 10 bases identical to TRBD2. Germline lookup yields CDR1 SGHRS and CDR2 YFSETQ. The CDR3 contains 14 residues. V lost 4 bases and J lost 6; bases outside the gene matches: 4. CDR3 in DNA: TGCGCCAGCAGCGACGGACTAGCGGCAAACATTCAGTACTTC. It is translated as CASSDGLAANIQYF.

The V gene is TRBV25-1, the J gene TRBJ2-3; D is ambiguous. The CDR3 totals 14 residues. Germline-derived CDR1 and CDR2 are MGHDK and SYGVNS. Between the trimmed V and J ends, which lost 2 bases and 4 bases, there was a span of 10 bases. The CDR3 loop reads CASSEVLIPDTQYF. The CDR3 DNA is TGTGCCAGCAGTGAAGTTTTGATACCAGATACGCAGTATTTT. Combining the CDR3 with reference TRBV25-1 and TRBJ2-3 gives the whole variable domain EADIYQTPRYLVIGTGKKITLECSQTMGHDKMYWYQQDPGMELHLIHYSYGVNSTEKGDLSSESTVSRIRTEHFPLTLESARPSHTSQYLCASSEVLIPDTQYFGPGTRLTVL.

The chain has TRBV6-2 or TRBV6-3 and TRBJ2-7, with 11 bases that match TRBD2. Germline V gene data show CDR1 as MNHEY and CDR2 as SVGEGT. The length of the CDR3 is 16 residues. V shed 2 bases, J shed 2 bases, and the junction held 5 bases outside the gene matches. CDR3 bases: TGTGCCAGCAGTTACGAGGGACTAGCGGCTACCTACGAGCAGTACTTC. Encoded protein: CASSYEGLAATYEQYF.

The V call is TRBV29-1, the J call TRBJ2-7; D not resolved. Germline-derived CDR1 and CDR2 are SQVTM and ANQGSEA. This CDR3 has 13 amino acids. With 0 bases removed from V and 0 bases from J, the gap between germline ends came to 6 bases. The CDR3 nucleotides read TGCAGCGTTGAAGATCCGCACTCCTACGAGCAGTACTTC. Translating it yields CSVEDPHSYEQYF.

This sequence joins TRBV7-9 and TRBJ2-7, with D uncertain. The CDR3 extends over 13 amino acids. The V gene's germline CDR1 is SEHNR and CDR2 FQNEAQ (reference sequence). Trimming took off 3 bases at V and 3 bases at J, with 9 bases between the two ends. This CDR3 is CASSFGPIYEQYF. CDR3 sequence (DNA): TGTGCCAGCAGCTTCGGTCCCATCTACGAGCAGTACTTC.

This chain links TRBV7-6 with TRBJ1-4, with 9 bases matching TRBD1. CDR3 length equals 14 residues. Germline V gene lookup returns CDR1 SGHVS and CDR2 FNYEAQ. Trimming cost V 5 bases and J 5 bases; bases outside gene matches: 3. CDR3 region: CASSKGQGNEKLFF. The DNA of the CDR3 is TGTGCCAGCAGCAAGGGACAGGGAAATGAAAAACTGTTTTTT.

The V call is TRBV6-5, the J call TRBJ2-2; D is unresolved. V lost 6 bases and J lost 3, with 11 bases in between. The CDR3 length is 14 residues. Looked up from germline, CDR1 is MNHEY and CDR2 is SVGAGI. Here the CDR3 DNA reads TGTGCCAGCAGGAGTAGTTTGGACACCGGGGAGCTGTTTTTT. Protein sequence: CASRSSLDTGELFF.

This clone was picked up one time. The V and J genes are TRBV6-5 and TRBJ2-3; TRBD1 matches 7 bases. The CDR3 has 15 amino acids. CDR1 is MNHEY, CDR2 SVGAGI, per germline. The V gene end was trimmed by 5 bases and the J gene end by 0 bases; junction bases not matched to a gene: 5. This CDR3 is CASSHRGPSTDTQYF. CDR3 nucleotide sequence: TGTGCCAGCAGTCACAGGGGACCCAGCACAGATACGCAGTATTTT.

A single count supports this clone. The chain links TRBV7-2 to TRBJ1-5; D not certain. The CDR3 is made up of 14 amino acids. Germline lookup yields CDR1 SGHTA and CDR2 FQGNSA. Trimming pared 0 bases from V and 6 bases from J, leaving 9 bases between. The CDR3 is CASSLAPTPQPQHF. As DNA, the CDR3 is TGTGCCAGCAGCTTAGCCCCCACCCCTCAGCCCCAGCATTTT.

The rearrangement uses TRBV29-1 and TRBJ2-5, with 9 nucleotides matching TRBD1. There are 13 residues in the CDR3. CDR1 is SQVTM, CDR2 ANQGSEA, per germline. Trimming took 6 bases from V and 5 from J; bases not matched to a gene: 7. DNA of the CDR3: TGCAGCGTCGGGGACAGGGCTCTGGAGACCCAGTACTTC. Translation: CSVGDRALETQYF.

V usage is TRBV6-5 and J usage is TRBJ1-4; no firm D call. CDR1 is MNHEY and CDR2 is SVGAGI in the germline V gene. This CDR3 contains 14 residues. Trimming removed 3 bases from V and 8 bases from J, with 13 bases in between. CDR3 DNA: TGTGCCAGCAGTTATGCACCCGAGGAGGAAAAACTGTTTTTT. Its protein product is CASSYAPEEEKLFF.